There are a few counts of the clone carrying this T cell receptor beta chain. Its antigen is still unknown. PCR was performed using 60 Vbeta and 13 Jbeta primers. TCRdb's copy holds only in-frame clones and misses some; the assay was immunoSEQ multiplex PCR. The sample has approximately 150,000 clones, about four fifths seen once. The data were obtained in a study of cytomegalovirus exposure and HLA in healthy donors. The CDR3 runs to 14 residues. CDR1 and CDR2 (germline): SGHTA, FQGNSA. With 2 bases removed from V and 10 bases from J, the gap between germline ends came to 17 bases. Findings and limits, study-wide: What TCR beta sequences reportedly achieved was accurate prediction of HLA-A and HLA-B alleles in most subjects. An analysis done earlier found most TCR beta V segments productive about 90% or about 30% of the time. Rarity marked most TCR sequences, yet some public TCRs occurred in many donors.

The genes are TRBV7-2 and TRBJ1-1, with D perhaps TRBD1 (5 bases). The TCR was taken from a man aged 25 to 45 in good health and CMV-seronegative. The sequencing input was PBMCs. The CDR3 DNA reads TGTGCCAGCAGCTTACTGAATGGTGGGGCAGGAGCTTTCTTT. Translation gives CASSLLNGGAGAFF.